Sequencing of this T cell receptor beta chain was carried out in a study of cytomegalovirus exposure and HLA in healthy donors. CDR3 length: 14 amino acids. Trimming cost V 5 bases and J 5 bases; bases outside gene matches: 8. The germline CDR1 and CDR2 sequences are MNHNS and SASEGT. The primer mix had 60 Vbeta and 13 Jbeta primers. Sequenced by immunoSEQ multiplex PCR; TCRdb stores in-frame clones only, minus some. This sample has about 160,000 clones; around 74% occur once, and the top ten carry around 2%. Sequenced material: PBMCs. The V gene is TRBV6-1, the J gene TRBJ2-5; 7 bases line up with TRBD2. The receptor was isolated from a female donor in good health and CMV-seronegative. The CDR3 bases are TGTGCCAGCAGTCCCCGTGGTAGCGGGGAGACCCAGTACTTC. It translates to CASSPRGSGETQYF.